Listed here are 3 T cell receptor beta chains from one sample, sequenced in a study of regulatory T cells in long-lasting Graves disease. Time point here: persistent/refractory GD, antithyroid drugs over 5 years with positive TRAb. RNA from PBMCs was the source of the TCR library. Assembly of TCR beta libraries relied on iRepertoire HTBI primers together with Arm-PCR of CDR3 regions. TCRdb reprocessed the multiplex PCR reads via MiXCR and lists one record per CDR3 protein. The data show a few hundred thousand distinct CDR3 sequences, with roughly 25% seen just once and 25% to 30% held by the top ten. The sequencing here drew on peripheral blood mononuclear cells (PBMCs), taken when the disease was refractory, from a patient treated with antithyroid drugs. Receptors were obtained from a woman in her thirties or forties with Graves disease.

To note about this clonotype: A read error may explain this, as a much larger clone is one base away. The V gene is TRBV28, the J gene TRBJ1-1, with D hard to call. CDR3 size: 14 residues. V gave up 0 bases and J gave up 4 bases, with 9 bases separating them. Germline V gene lookup returns CDR1 MDHEN and CDR2 SYDVKM. In nucleotides, the CDR3 is TGTGCCAGCAGTTTATGGGGGAGGAGCACTGAAGCTTTCTTT. Its translation: CASSLWGRSTEAFF.

V gene TRBV7-3 combines with J gene TRBJ2-1, with 8 positions matching TRBD2. The CDR3 length is 14 residues. Per the germline V gene, CDR1 is SGHTA and CDR2 is FQGTGA. V shed 2 bases, J shed 10 bases, and the junction held 7 bases outside the gene matches. Written as DNA, the CDR3 is TGTGCCAGCAGCTTAGGGCGGGAGCGGGGGGAGCAGTTCTTC. It specifies CASSLGRERGEQFF.

This clonotype was seen many times. The CDR3 here is CASSEAANYGYTF. CDR3 DNA sequence: TGTGCCAGCAGTGAAGCGGCGAACTATGGCTACACCTTC. The chain is built from TRBV2 and TRBJ1-2; D not resolved. V gave up 0 bases and J gave up 2 bases, with 4 bases separating them. Per germline, CDR1 SNHLY and CDR2 FYNNEI. CDR3 length: 13 amino acids.